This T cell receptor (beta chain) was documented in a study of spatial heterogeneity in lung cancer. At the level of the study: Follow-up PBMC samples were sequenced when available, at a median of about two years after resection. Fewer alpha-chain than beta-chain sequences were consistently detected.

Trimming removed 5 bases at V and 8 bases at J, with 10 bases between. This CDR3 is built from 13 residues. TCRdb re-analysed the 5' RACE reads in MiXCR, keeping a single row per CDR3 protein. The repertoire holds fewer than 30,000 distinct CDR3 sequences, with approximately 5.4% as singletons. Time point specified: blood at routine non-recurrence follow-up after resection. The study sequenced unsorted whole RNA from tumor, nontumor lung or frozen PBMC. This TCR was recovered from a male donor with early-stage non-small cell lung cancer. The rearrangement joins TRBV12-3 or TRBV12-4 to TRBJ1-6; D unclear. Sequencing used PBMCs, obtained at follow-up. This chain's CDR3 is CASSTEGYSPLHF. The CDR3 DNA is TGTGCCAGCAGTACCGAAGGGTATTCACCCCTCCACTTT.